This TCR beta chain appears in the sequencing data of a study of CXCR3-negative and CXCR3-positive naive CD8 T cells. The study, taken as a whole, reports: Naive CXCR3-positive and CXCR3-negative cells shared TRBV-TRBJ usage; memory cells diverged. The study found more hydrophobic TRB CDR3s in CXCR3-positive naive cells than in CXCR3-negative naive cells.

Germline-derived CDR1 and CDR2 are DFQATT and SNEGSKA (reference sequence). The CDR3 covers 11 residues. A remark on this clonotype: Antigen specificity is unknown.

The method, 5' RACE with UMI labels, was used to prepare the TRB cDNA libraries. Each CDR3 protein gets one entry in TCRdb, which reprocessed the 5' RACE reads and gives no DNA. Here the sample table reports about 57,000 distinct CDR3 sequences. The chain uses TRBV20-1 and TRBJ2-7; TCRdb proposes TRBD1, but this gene call is untestable without DNA. The specimen sequenced was naive CXCR3+ CD8+ T cells from blood. Subset: CD45RO-CCR7+CD27+CD95- naive CD8+ T cells expressing CXCR3 (TNR3+). The sequence derives from a human donor in good health. Some clones in this sample may be carry-over from other donors' samples. CDR3 in amino acids: CSAPLGYEQYF.